This is a list of T cell receptor beta chains from one sample in a study of blood T cell repertoires in COVID-19. Here immunoSEQ multiplex PCR was the method, and the copy in TCRdb shows in-frame clones only, minus some. The data contain fewer than 60,000 clones, approximately 90% of them singletons. The sequencing input was peripheral blood. The receptors were gathered from a human donor with acute or convalescent COVID-19. The donor label of this sample is uncertain. Both conserved end residues are part of each CDR3. Each record gives: V gene, clone size, CDR3 length, J gene, D gene, CDR3 DNA, CDR3 protein. A D gene is named only where the DNA matches it firmly. Clone size is stated in some rows and not others, as once, few, many or a class when expanded.

v_call: TRBV7-2; clone_size: .; cdr3_length: 14; j_call: TRBJ2-7; d_call: TRBD1; cdr3_nt: TGTGCCAGCAGCTCGGGACAGTACGAATACGAGCAGTACTTC; cdr3_aa: CASSSGQYEYEQYF
v_call: TRBV27; clone_size: once; cdr3_length: 15; j_call: TRBJ2-7; d_call: .; cdr3_nt: TGTGCCAGCAGTTTATATCGGACAGTAACCTACGAGCAGTACTTC; cdr3_aa: CASSLYRTVTYEQYF
v_call: TRBV11-1; clone_size: .; cdr3_length: 16; j_call: TRBJ2-7; d_call: TRBD2; cdr3_nt: TGTGCCAGCAGCTTTGGCCTAGCGGGAGGTGGCTACGAGCAGTACTTC; cdr3_aa: CASSFGLAGGGYEQYF
v_call: TRBV7-9; clone_size: .; cdr3_length: 14; j_call: TRBJ2-7; d_call: TRBD2; cdr3_nt: TGTGCCAGCAGCTTATCGGCGGGAGAGGACGAGCAGTACTTC; cdr3_aa: CASSLSAGEDEQYF
v_call: TRBV11-2; clone_size: .; cdr3_length: 18; j_call: TRBJ2-3; d_call: TRBD2; cdr3_nt: TGTGCCAGCAGCTTAGTGCGGGGGGGGCCGGCAAACACAGATACGCAGTATTTT; cdr3_aa: CASSLVRGGPANTDTQYF
v_call: TRBV18; clone_size: .; cdr3_length: 14; j_call: TRBJ1-2; d_call: .; cdr3_nt: TGTGCCAGCTCAGCGGACAGAGCAAACTATGGCTACACCTTC; cdr3_aa: CASSADRANYGYTF
v_call: TRBV6-2/TRBV6-3; clone_size: many; cdr3_length: 15; j_call: TRBJ1-5; d_call: .; cdr3_nt: TGTGCCAGCAGTCGCGGTGAAGGGGTCAATCAGCCCCAGCATTTT; cdr3_aa: CASSRGEGVNQPQHF
v_call: TRBV28; clone_size: .; cdr3_length: 14; j_call: TRBJ2-3; d_call: .; cdr3_nt: TGTGCCAGTTCATCGGCAGGGCGGTCAGATACGCAGTATTTT; cdr3_aa: CASSSAGRSDTQYF
v_call: TRBV9; clone_size: .; cdr3_length: 15; j_call: TRBJ2-3; d_call: TRBD2; cdr3_nt: TGTGCCAGCAGCGTGACCGGGACTAGACTAGATACGCAGTATTTT; cdr3_aa: CASSVTGTRLDTQYF
v_call: TRBV14; clone_size: once; cdr3_length: 14; j_call: TRBJ1-2; d_call: TRBD1; cdr3_nt: TGTGCCAGCAGCCCCTTGGACAGGGGGCTTGGCTACACCTTC; cdr3_aa: CASSPLDRGLGYTF
v_call: TRBV12-5; clone_size: .; cdr3_length: 14; j_call: TRBJ1-6; d_call: .; cdr3_nt: TGTGCTAGTGGTCAGTCCCACCCGGGTTCACCCCTCCACTTT; cdr3_aa: CASGQSHPGSPLHF
v_call: TRBV19; clone_size: .; cdr3_length: 15; j_call: TRBJ2-1; d_call: TRBD2; cdr3_nt: TGTGCCAGTAGTATACGGGGGGGAACCTACAATGAGCAGTTCTTC; cdr3_aa: CASSIRGGTYNEQFF
v_call: TRBV7-2; clone_size: .; cdr3_length: 15; j_call: TRBJ2-2; d_call: .; cdr3_nt: TGTGCCAGCAGCTTAGACGCGGGGTTATCCGGGGAGCTGTTTTTT; cdr3_aa: CASSLDAGLSGELFF
v_call: TRBV10-3; clone_size: .; cdr3_length: 14; j_call: TRBJ1-3; d_call: TRBD1; cdr3_nt: TGTGCCATCAGTGAGAGGACAGGGGGAAACACCATATATTTT; cdr3_aa: CAISERTGGNTIYF
v_call: TRBV5-4; clone_size: .; cdr3_length: 14; j_call: TRBJ2-7; d_call: TRBD1; cdr3_nt: TGTGCCAGCAGTTTGGGGACAGTCTCCTACGAGCAGTACTTC; cdr3_aa: CASSLGTVSYEQYF
v_call: TRBV12-3/TRBV12-4; clone_size: .; cdr3_length: 13; j_call: TRBJ1-1; d_call: TRBD1; cdr3_nt: TGTGCCAGCAGTAACACAGGGGTTTCTGAAGCTTTCTTT; cdr3_aa: CASSNTGVSEAFF
v_call: TRBV7-8; clone_size: once; cdr3_length: 15; j_call: TRBJ1-4; d_call: TRBD1; cdr3_nt: TGTGCCAGCAGCAGACAGGGTATCACTAATGAAAAACTGTTTTTT; cdr3_aa: CASSRQGITNEKLFF
v_call: TRBV10-3; clone_size: .; cdr3_length: 13; j_call: TRBJ2-7; d_call: .; cdr3_nt: TGTGCCATCAGTGATCTACAGTCCTACGAGCAGTACTTC; cdr3_aa: CAISDLQSYEQYF
v_call: TRBV2; clone_size: .; cdr3_length: 15; j_call: TRBJ1-3; d_call: TRBD1; cdr3_nt: TGTGCCAGCAGTGACAGGGGGCGATCTGGAAACACCATATATTTT; cdr3_aa: CASSDRGRSGNTIYF
v_call: TRBV27; clone_size: .; cdr3_length: 13; j_call: TRBJ1-3; d_call: TRBD1; cdr3_nt: TGTGCCAGCCGGGACAGCTCTGGAAACACCATATATTTT; cdr3_aa: CASRDSSGNTIYF
v_call: TRBV3-1/TRBV3-2; clone_size: .; cdr3_length: 14; j_call: TRBJ2-5; d_call: .; cdr3_nt: TGTGCCAGCACAGGGGACTACCCGGATAAGACCCAGTACTTC; cdr3_aa: CASTGDYPDKTQYF
v_call: TRBV30; clone_size: once; cdr3_length: 14; j_call: TRBJ1-6; d_call: TRBD1; cdr3_nt: TGTGCCTGGAGGGCCAGGGGGTCGAATTCACCCCTCCACTTT; cdr3_aa: CAWRARGSNSPLHF
v_call: TRBV24-1; clone_size: few; cdr3_length: 16; j_call: TRBJ1-2; d_call: TRBD1; cdr3_nt: TGTGCCACCAGTGAGTCCGGGACAGGGGGCTTCCATGGCTACACCTTC; cdr3_aa: CATSESGTGGFHGYTF
v_call: TRBV24-1; clone_size: once; cdr3_length: 15; j_call: TRBJ1-4; d_call: TRBD1; cdr3_nt: TGTGCCACCAGTGAGCTACAGGGGGGGAATGAAAAACTGTTTTTT; cdr3_aa: CATSELQGGNEKLFF
v_call: TRBV28; clone_size: once; cdr3_length: 14; j_call: TRBJ2-1; d_call: .; cdr3_nt: TGTGCCAGCAGTTTTCGGACTTCTCGTGATGAGCAGTTCTTC; cdr3_aa: CASSFRTSRDEQFF
v_call: TRBV12-3/TRBV12-4; clone_size: .; cdr3_length: 13; j_call: TRBJ1-1; d_call: .; cdr3_nt: TGTGCCAGCAGTTTAAGAGGGGGCACTGAAGCTTTCTTT; cdr3_aa: CASSLRGGTEAFF
v_call: TRBV6-5; clone_size: medium-sized; cdr3_length: 11; j_call: TRBJ2-7; d_call: .; cdr3_nt: TGTGCCAGCATTAAGAGCTACGAGCAGTACTTC; cdr3_aa: CASIKSYEQYF
v_call: TRBV5-1; clone_size: once; cdr3_length: 18; j_call: TRBJ2-1; d_call: TRBD2; cdr3_nt: TGCGCCAGCAGCCAACAGGGACTAGCGGGAGGTTCCTACAATGAGCAGTTCTTC; cdr3_aa: CASSQQGLAGGSYNEQFF
v_call: TRBV5-1; clone_size: .; cdr3_length: 16; j_call: TRBJ2-7; d_call: TRBD2; cdr3_nt: TGCGCCAGCAGCTTGGGGACGGGAGGAAGCTCCTACGAGCAGTACTTC; cdr3_aa: CASSLGTGGSSYEQYF
v_call: TRBV5-6; clone_size: .; cdr3_length: 16; j_call: TRBJ1-5; d_call: .; cdr3_nt: TGTGCCAGCAGCTCCCTCAGACAGCCTAGCAATCAGCCCCAGCATTTT; cdr3_aa: CASSSLRQPSNQPQHF
v_call: TRBV7-3; clone_size: .; cdr3_length: 14; j_call: TRBJ2-5; d_call: .; cdr3_nt: TGTGCCAGCAGCTTAATGGGGCAGCAAGAGACCCAGTACTTC; cdr3_aa: CASSLMGQQETQYF
v_call: TRBV6-6; clone_size: .; cdr3_length: 14; j_call: TRBJ2-5; d_call: TRBD2; cdr3_nt: TGTGCCAGCAGAATACTAGCGGGGCAAGAGACCCAGTACTTC; cdr3_aa: CASRILAGQETQYF
v_call: TRBV19; clone_size: few; cdr3_length: 14; j_call: TRBJ2-2; d_call: .; cdr3_nt: TGTGCCAGTAGTAGACAGATGAACACCGGGGAGCTGTTTTTT; cdr3_aa: CASSRQMNTGELFF
v_call: TRBV25-1; clone_size: .; cdr3_length: 15; j_call: TRBJ2-1; d_call: .; cdr3_nt: TGTGCCAGCAGTGAGGGTTTAGAGGGTTACAATGAGCAGTTCTTC; cdr3_aa: CASSEGLEGYNEQFF
v_call: TRBV6-4; clone_size: .; cdr3_length: 14; j_call: TRBJ2-3; d_call: TRBD2; cdr3_nt: TGTGCCAGCAAGGAGCGGGGGGGCCCAGATACGCAGTATTTT; cdr3_aa: CASKERGGPDTQYF
v_call: TRBV10-3; clone_size: .; cdr3_length: 13; j_call: TRBJ2-1; d_call: TRBD2; cdr3_nt: TGTGCCATCAGTCTAGCGGGAGTGGCTGAGCAGTTCTTC; cdr3_aa: CAISLAGVAEQFF
v_call: TRBV5-1; clone_size: .; cdr3_length: 16; j_call: TRBJ1-6; d_call: TRBD1; cdr3_nt: TGCGCCAGCAGCCGGACGGGAGGGGGCTTAAATTCACCCCTCCACTTT; cdr3_aa: CASSRTGGGLNSPLHF
v_call: TRBV7-9; clone_size: .; cdr3_length: 12; j_call: TRBJ2-2; d_call: .; cdr3_nt: TGTGCCAGCAGTTATAACACCGGGGAGCTGTTTTTT; cdr3_aa: CASSYNTGELFF
v_call: TRBV6-5; clone_size: .; cdr3_length: 14; j_call: TRBJ2-2; d_call: .; cdr3_nt: TGTGCCAGCAGTCCCGACAGACACACCGGGGAGCTGTTTTTT; cdr3_aa: CASSPDRHTGELFF
v_call: TRBV5-1; clone_size: few; cdr3_length: 13; j_call: TRBJ2-2; d_call: .; cdr3_nt: TGCGCCAGCAGCTTGACTAGCACCGGGGAGCTGTTTTTT; cdr3_aa: CASSLTSTGELFF
v_call: TRBV7-6; clone_size: few; cdr3_length: 15; j_call: TRBJ1-2; d_call: TRBD1; cdr3_nt: TGTGCCAGCAGCTTCACCGGGACAGGGGAAGAAGGCTACACCTTC; cdr3_aa: CASSFTGTGEEGYTF
v_call: TRBV11-2; clone_size: .; cdr3_length: 13; j_call: TRBJ2-1; d_call: .; cdr3_nt: TGTGCCAGCAGCTTAGGGTTACTAGCTGGGCAGTTCTTC; cdr3_aa: CASSLGLLAGQFF
v_call: TRBV11-3; clone_size: .; cdr3_length: 13; j_call: TRBJ2-3; d_call: .; cdr3_nt: TGTGCCAGCAGCTTAGATCTCGTAGATACGCAGTATTTT; cdr3_aa: CASSLDLVDTQYF
v_call: TRBV28; clone_size: .; cdr3_length: 22; j_call: TRBJ2-3; d_call: TRBD2; cdr3_nt: TGTGCCAGCTGCTTATCCCGATGGACTAGCGGGGTACGATATTTTGGCACAGATACGCAGTATTTT; cdr3_aa: CASCLSRWTSGVRYFGTDTQYF
v_call: TRBV5-1; clone_size: .; cdr3_length: 16; j_call: TRBJ2-7; d_call: TRBD2; cdr3_nt: TGCGCCAGCAGCCACGAGGAGCTAGCGGGAGCTCGCGAGCAGTACTTC; cdr3_aa: CASSHEELAGAREQYF
v_call: TRBV6-2/TRBV6-3; clone_size: .; cdr3_length: 13; j_call: TRBJ1-1; d_call: .; cdr3_nt: TGTGCCAGCAGTACAGGGCTGAACACTGAAGCTTTCTTT; cdr3_aa: CASSTGLNTEAFF